A single sample gave rise to the 26 T cell receptor beta chains below, sequenced in a study of T cell responses to AZD1222 COVID-19 vaccine. Using immunoSEQ multiplex PCR, the repertoire was profiled, and TCRdb retains in-frame clones only, with some absent. This repertoire shows about 90,000 clones, 80% to 90% found once; its top ten account for approximately 8%. Sequenced material: peripheral blood, taken on day 0 of AZD1222 vaccination. The receptors originated from an adult in good health.

This chain uses TRBV4-2 with TRBJ1-4; D is perhaps TRBD1 (5 bases). The CDR3 covers 16 residues. The V gene's germline CDR1 is LGHNA and CDR2 YNFKEQ. Trimming cost V 5 bases and J 8 bases, with 21 bases left between them. This CDR3 is CASSLNPGRPGEKLFF. CDR3 bases: TGTGCCAGCAGCTTAAACCCGGGACGCCCAGGGGAAAAACTGTTTTTT.

This clone was found a few times. The rearrangement uses TRBV7-2 and TRBJ2-7; possibly TRBD2 for D (6 bases). The CDR3 has 13 residues. Trimming removed 4 bases at V and 6 bases at J, with 13 bases between. The germline gives CDR1 SGHTA, CDR2 FQGNSA. The CDR3 nucleotides read TGTGCCAGCAGCTCCGGGAGCTGGAGCGAGCAGTACTTC. Amino acid sequence: CASSSGSWSEQYF.

The chain uses TRBV30 and TRBJ1-2, with 9 bases identical to TRBD1. V dropped 0 bases and J dropped 4; count of bases not matched to a gene: 3. CDR1 and CDR2 (germline): GTSNPN, SVGIG (reference sequence). This CDR3 is 14 amino acids long. CDR3 residues: CAWSVQGAAYGYTF. CDR3 DNA sequence: TGTGCCTGGAGTGTACAGGGGGCTGCCTATGGCTACACCTTC.

In DNA, the CDR3 is TGTGCCAGTAGGGCAGGGGGGGAAAATCAGCCCCAGCATTTT. Residues: CASRAGGENQPQHF. The rearrangement joins TRBV19 to TRBJ1-5; 7 bases are a match to TRBD1. V trimming: 6 bases; J trimming: 4 bases; junction bases outside the gene matches: 6. The CDR3 is 14 amino acids. CDR1 is LNHDA and CDR2 is SQIVND in the germline V gene (reference sequence). Full variable domain (outside the CDR3, taken from reference TRBV19 and TRBJ1-5): DGGITQSPKYLFRKEGQNVTLSCEQNLNHDAMYWYRQDPGQGLRLIYYSQIVNDFQKGDIAEGYSVSREKKESFPLTVTSAQKNPTAFYLCASRAGGENQPQHFGDGTRLSIL.

This clone was counted only a few times. The chain combines TRBV28 with TRBJ2-7; D is possibly TRBD1 (9 bases). This CDR3 comprises 16 residues. The germline CDR1 and CDR2 sequences are MDHEN and SYDVKM. V dropped 5 bases and J dropped 3 bases, with 20 bases sitting between them. Here the CDR3 DNA reads TGTGCCAGCAGTGGGACAGGGCGGGGGGTCCACTACGAGCAGTACTTC. Translation gives CASSGTGRGVHYEQYF.

The chain carries TRBV2 and TRBJ1-1, with no clear D. The CDR3 extends over 14 amino acids. Trimming pared 3 bases from V and 1 base from J, leaving 9 bases between. Germline V gene lookup returns CDR1 SNHLY and CDR2 FYNNEI. CDR3 in amino acids: CASSDWYGNTEAFF. DNA of the CDR3: TGTGCCAGCAGTGATTGGTATGGGAACACTGAAGCTTTCTTT. The whole variable domain, remainder taken from reference TRBV2 and TRBJ1-1, is EPEVTQTPSHQVTQMGQEVILRCVPISNHLYFYWYRQILGQKVEFLVSFYNNEISEKSEIFDDQFSVERPDGSNFTLKIRSTKLEDSAMYFCASSDWYGNTEAFFGQGTRLTVV.

This clone came up a few times. The V gene is TRBV25-1, the J gene TRBJ2-1, with 7 bases that match TRBD1. The J segment lost 4 bases and the V segment lost 6 bases, leaving 6 bases of the junction unmatched. CDR3 size: 14 residues. Germline values: CDR1 MGHDK, CDR2 SYGVNS. The DNA for the CDR3 is TGTGCCAGCAGAGGGGACAGAGGTTACAATGAGCAGTTCTTC. It yields the protein CASRGDRGYNEQFF.

The chain combines TRBV6-2 or TRBV6-3 with TRBJ2-1, with a weak D call TRBD2 (5 bases). The CDR3 length is 16 residues. Germline V gene lookup returns CDR1 MNHEY and CDR2 SVGEGT. V lost 4 bases to trimming and J lost 3 bases, with 16 bases between them. The CDR3 loop is CASSFSRRGGYNEQFF. The CDR3, as DNA: TGTGCCAGCAGTTTCTCTAGGAGAGGAGGCTACAATGAGCAGTTCTTC.

For the CDR3, the DNA is TGTGCCTCTTCCATTACGGGGGTCTCGAACACTGAAGCTTTCTTT. Amino acids: CASSITGVSNTEAFF. The chain couples TRBV15 to TRBJ1-1; possible D gene TRBD1, 5 bases. With 11 bases removed from V and 1 base from J, the gap between germline ends came to 20 bases. In germline, CDR1 is LNHNV, CDR2 YYDKDF (reference sequence). This CDR3 is 15 amino acids long. The variable domain in full, with the rest retrieved from reference TRBV15 and TRBJ1-1, is DAMVIQNPRYQVTQFGKPVTLSCSQTLNHNVMYWYQQKSSQAPKLLFHYYDKDFNNEADTPDNFQSRRPNTSFCFLDIRSPGLGDTAMYLCASSITGVSNTEAFFGQGTRLTVV.

This clone was counted a single time. The gene calls are TRBV3-1 (or the pseudogene TRBV3-2) and TRBJ2-4; 9 bases map to TRBD2. CDR1 is LGHDT and CDR2 is YNNKEL in the germline V gene (reference sequence). Germline trimming cut 4 bases from V and 4 bases from J; bases unmatched to any gene: 8. The CDR3 runs 16 residues. The CDR3 DNA sequence: TGTGCCAGCAGCCCAGGCAGCGGGGGGCTTAAAAACATTCAGTACTTC. Translation: CASSPGSGGLKNIQYF.

CDR3 sequence reads: CATGTGHGKAFF. For the CDR3, the DNA is TGTGCCACTGGGACCGGACATGGGAAAGCTTTCTTT. The chain carries TRBV6-5 and TRBJ1-1, with D perhaps TRBD1 (5 bases). Germline-derived CDR1 and CDR2 are MNHEY and SVGAGI. This CDR3 is 12 amino acids long. Trimming shortened V by 10 bases and J by 9 bases, and 18 bases separated the two germline ends.

J is TRBJ2-1 and V is TRBV7-9; the match to TRBD2 covers 9 bases. The CDR3 has 16 amino acids. V shed 1 base, J shed 2 bases, and the junction held 3 bases outside the gene matches. The germline CDR1 and CDR2 sequences are SEHNR and FQNEAQ (reference sequence). The CDR3 coding sequence is TGTGCCAGCAGCTTAGTAGCGGGAGAGCCCTACAATGAGCAGTTCTTC. The encoded protein is CASSLVAGEPYNEQFF.

CDR3 coding DNA: TGCGCCAGCAGCGACACTGGTGGCACCGGGGAGCTGTTTTTT. Protein product: CASSDTGGTGELFF. The chain combines TRBV10-1 with TRBJ2-2; D is ambiguous. This CDR3 spans 14 amino acids. The V end lost 6 bases, the J end lost 4 bases, and 12 bases lay between the germline ends. The germline gives CDR1 WNHNN, CDR2 SYGVQD (reference sequence).

This clone was detected a few times. The rearrangement uses TRBV7-2 and TRBJ1-2; no reliable D call. From germline, CDR1 is SGHTA and CDR2 FQGNSA. V lost 4 bases and J 8 bases, leaving 17 bases between the germline ends. This CDR3 is 14 amino acids long. CDR3 in amino acids: CASSSRTWVEGYTF. CDR3 nucleotides: TGTGCCAGCAGCTCCCGGACTTGGGTAGAAGGCTACACCTTC.

V gene TRBV27 combines with J gene TRBJ1-6, with 10 bases matching TRBD1. Germline V lookup: CDR1 MNHEY, CDR2 SMNVEV (reference sequence). The trim removed 5 bases at V and 9 bases at J, leaving 7 bases unmatched. The CDR3 is made up of 15 amino acids. CDR3 coding DNA: TGTGCCAGCAGTGTCCGGGACAGGGGAGGTTCACCCCTCCACTTT. Encoded protein: CASSVRDRGGSPLHF.

About this clone: One end of the junction is discordant with germline, which a read error may explain. This chain joins TRBV7-9 and TRBJ2-1; 12 bases line up with TRBD2. This CDR3 is built from 14 residues. Germline-derived CDR1 and CDR2 are SEHNR and FQNEAQ (reference sequence). CDR3 sequence (DNA): TGTGCCAGCAGCTTAGGGATTCTGACTAGCGGGAGTCTCTTC. This translates into CASSLGILTSGSLF.

V and J are TRBV2 and TRBJ2-1, with D unresolved. Per germline, CDR1 SNHLY and CDR2 FYNNEI. The V gene lost 4 bases and the J gene lost 9 bases, with 13 bases spanning the gap. This CDR3 contains 13 residues. CDR3 in DNA: TGTGCCAGCAGTGGTTACGGGCCCGGTGAGCAGTTCTTC. Its protein is CASSGYGPGEQFF. The variable domain in full, completed from reference TRBV2 and TRBJ2-1, reads EPEVTQTPSHQVTQMGQEVILRCVPISNHLYFYWYRQILGQKVEFLVSFYNNEISEKSEIFDDQFSVERPDGSNFTLKIRSTKLEDSAMYFCASSGYGPGEQFFGPGTRLTVL.

This chain uses TRBV3-1 (or the pseudogene TRBV3-2) with TRBJ2-1; TRBD2 matches at 7 bases. V lost 4 bases and J lost 3; bases outside the gene matches: 9. From germline, CDR1 is LGHDT and CDR2 YNNKEL (reference sequence). The CDR3 loop spans 16 amino acids. This CDR3 is CASSPPSSGHYNEQFF. The CDR3 DNA follows: TGTGCCAGCAGCCCTCCATCTAGCGGCCACTACAATGAGCAGTTCTTC.

V and J are TRBV7-9 and TRBJ1-4; a possible D gene is TRBD1 (5 bases). This CDR3 has 15 amino acids. The germline V and J ends were trimmed by 11 bases and 0 bases, with 16 bases remaining between them. In germline, CDR1 is SEHNR, CDR2 FQNEAQ (reference sequence). The DNA of the CDR3 is TGTGCCGGCATGGAGGGGTCCACAACTAATGAAAAACTGTTTTTT. Its translation is CAGMEGSTTNEKLFF. The variable domain in full, with the rest retrieved from reference TRBV7-9 and TRBJ1-4, is DTGVSQNPRHKITKRGQNVTFRCDPISEHNRLYWYRQTLGQGPEFLTYFQNEAQLEKSRLLSDRFSAERPKGSFSTLEIQRTEQGDSAMYLCAGMEGSTTNEKLFFGSGTQLSVL.

The chain joins TRBV10-3 to TRBJ2-5, with 9 bases identical to TRBD2. CDR3 size: 16 residues. In germline, CDR1 is ENHRY, CDR2 SYGVKD. V gave up 0 bases and J gave up 4 bases; unmatched junction bases: 6. CDR3 protein: CAISESLREGLETQYF. Here the CDR3 DNA reads TGTGCCATCAGTGAGTCGTTGCGGGAGGGCCTAGAGACCCAGTACTTC.

The V and J genes are TRBV6-1 and TRBJ1-5; 7 bases map to TRBD1. The V segment lost 2 bases and the J segment 4 bases; nucleotides outside the gene matches: 8. This CDR3 is 16 amino acids long. Germline CDR1 reads MNHNS; CDR2 reads SASEGT. CDR3 in DNA: TGTGCCAGCAGTGAAAGTTGGGACAGCGTTAATCAGCCCCAGCATTTT. Encoded protein: CASSESWDSVNQPQHF.

The chain recombines TRBV10-3 with TRBJ2-5; no clear D gene. Germline values: CDR1 ENHRY, CDR2 SYGVKD. V lost 2 bases, J lost 8 bases, and 6 bases lay in between. The CDR3 runs to 11 residues. DNA of the CDR3: TGTGCCATCAGTGAGCAATTCACCCAGTACTTC. Its translation: CAISEQFTQYF.

In this sample, this clone turned up a few times. The V and J genes are TRBV29-1 and TRBJ2-3, with D perhaps TRBD1 (5 bases). Trimming removed 8 bases from V and 5 bases from J, with 17 bases in between. The CDR3 has 13 residues. Germline CDR1 and CDR2: SQVTM and ANQGSEA. CDR3 protein: CSPRWGRVDTQYF. The CDR3 DNA follows: TGCAGCCCACGTTGGGGCCGGGTAGATACGCAGTATTTT.

V is TRBV3-1 (or the pseudogene TRBV3-2) and J is TRBJ1-5, with D tentatively TRBD1 (6 bases). The V gene lost 0 bases and the J gene lost 6 bases, with 24 bases spanning the gap. This CDR3 comprises 19 residues. The germline V gene encodes CDR1 LGHDT and CDR2 YNNKEL (reference sequence). The CDR3 reads CASSQDLGRDKGTGQPQHF. The CDR3 bases are TGTGCCAGCAGCCAAGATCTTGGTAGGGACAAGGGGACGGGTCAGCCCCAGCATTTT.

J is TRBJ1-1 and V is TRBV5-4; D is ambiguous. The V end was cut by 4 bases, the J end by 8 bases, with 18 bases between. Germline V gene sequence: CDR1 SGHNT, CDR2 YYREEE (reference sequence). This CDR3 is built from 14 residues. The CDR3 reads CASSGWGASPEAFF. Here the CDR3 DNA reads TGTGCCAGCAGCGGCTGGGGAGCCTCCCCCGAAGCTTTCTTT.

The chain uses TRBV27 and TRBJ1-5, with D possibly being TRBD1 (6 bases). V was shortened by 7 bases and J by 5 bases, with 15 bases between the two germline ends. Germline lookup yields CDR1 MNHEY and CDR2 SMNVEV (reference sequence). The CDR3 consists of 14 residues. CDR3 loop: CASNMRGRDQPQHF. The CDR3 DNA reads as TGTGCCAGCAATATGAGGGGGAGAGATCAGCCCCAGCATTTT.